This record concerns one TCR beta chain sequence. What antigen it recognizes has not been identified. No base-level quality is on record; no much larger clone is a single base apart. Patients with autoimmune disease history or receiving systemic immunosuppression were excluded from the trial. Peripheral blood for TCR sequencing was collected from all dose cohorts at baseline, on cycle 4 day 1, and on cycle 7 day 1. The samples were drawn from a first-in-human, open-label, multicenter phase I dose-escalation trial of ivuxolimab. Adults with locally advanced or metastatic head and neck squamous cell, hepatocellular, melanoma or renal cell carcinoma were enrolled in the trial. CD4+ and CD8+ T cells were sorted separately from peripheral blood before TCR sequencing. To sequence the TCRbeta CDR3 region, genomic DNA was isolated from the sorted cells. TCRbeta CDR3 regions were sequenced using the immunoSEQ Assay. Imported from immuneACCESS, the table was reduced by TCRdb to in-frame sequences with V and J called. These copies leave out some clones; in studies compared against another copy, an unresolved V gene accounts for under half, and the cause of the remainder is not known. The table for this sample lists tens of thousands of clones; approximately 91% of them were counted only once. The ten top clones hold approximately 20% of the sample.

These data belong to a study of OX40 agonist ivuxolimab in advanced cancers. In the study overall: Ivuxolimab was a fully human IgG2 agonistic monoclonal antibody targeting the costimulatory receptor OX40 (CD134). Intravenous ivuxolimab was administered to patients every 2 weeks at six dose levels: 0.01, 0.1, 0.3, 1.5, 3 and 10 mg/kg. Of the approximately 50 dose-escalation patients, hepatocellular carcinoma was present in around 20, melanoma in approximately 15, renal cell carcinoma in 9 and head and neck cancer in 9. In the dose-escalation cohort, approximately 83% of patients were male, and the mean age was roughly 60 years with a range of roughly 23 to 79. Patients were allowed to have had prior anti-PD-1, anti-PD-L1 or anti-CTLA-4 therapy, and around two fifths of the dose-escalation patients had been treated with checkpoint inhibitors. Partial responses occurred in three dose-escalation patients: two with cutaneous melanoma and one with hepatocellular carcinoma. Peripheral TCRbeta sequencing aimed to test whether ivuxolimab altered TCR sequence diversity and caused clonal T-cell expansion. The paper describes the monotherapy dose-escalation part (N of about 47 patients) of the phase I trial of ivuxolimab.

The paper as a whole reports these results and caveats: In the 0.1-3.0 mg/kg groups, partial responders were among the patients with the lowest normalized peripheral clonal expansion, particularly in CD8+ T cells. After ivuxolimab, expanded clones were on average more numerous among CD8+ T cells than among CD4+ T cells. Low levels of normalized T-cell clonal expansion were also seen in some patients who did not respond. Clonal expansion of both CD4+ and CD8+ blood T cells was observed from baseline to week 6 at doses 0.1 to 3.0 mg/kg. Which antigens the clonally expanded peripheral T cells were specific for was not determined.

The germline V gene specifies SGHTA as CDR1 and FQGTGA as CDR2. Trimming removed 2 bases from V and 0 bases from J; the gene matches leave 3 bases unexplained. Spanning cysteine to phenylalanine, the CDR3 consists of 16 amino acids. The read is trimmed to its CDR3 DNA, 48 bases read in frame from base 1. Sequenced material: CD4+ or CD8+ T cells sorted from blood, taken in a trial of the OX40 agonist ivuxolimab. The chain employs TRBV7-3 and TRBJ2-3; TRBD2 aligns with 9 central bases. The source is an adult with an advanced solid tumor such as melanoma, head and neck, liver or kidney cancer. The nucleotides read TGTGCCAGCAGCTTATATAGCGGGAGTAGCACAGATACGCAGTATTTT. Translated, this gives CASSLYSGSSTDTQYF.